This T cell receptor (beta chain) derives from a study of T cells in Graves' hyperthyroidism and ophthalmopathy. Germline V gives CDR1 PRHDT, CDR2 FYEKMQ (reference sequence). The germline V and J ends were trimmed by 7 bases and 0 bases, with 16 bases remaining between them. This CDR3 has 16 amino acids. This clonotype was picked up a small number of times. Amplified regions were TCR beta CDR3 sequences from RNA transcripts. TCR CDR3 regions were first amplified by RT-PCR with HTBI primers. From the multiplex PCR reads, TCRdb called clonotypes with MiXCR, one entry per CDR3 protein. This sample has about 600,000 distinct CDR3 sequences; more than 13% occur once, and the top ten carry 6.5% to 9%.

V usage is TRBV13 and J usage is TRBJ2-4; a weak D match, TRBD1 (6 bases). The sequenced material came from blood. The TCR originated in a woman aged 18 to 35 with Graves' ophthalmopathy. The CDR3 spells CASTRGGRLAKNIQYF. The CDR3, as DNA: TGTGCCAGCACCCGTGGGGGCAGACTAGCCAAAAACATTCAGTACTTC.